A single sample is the source of the 18 T cell receptor beta chains below, sequenced in a study of T cell responses to AZD1222 COVID-19 vaccine. Profiling relied on immunoSEQ multiplex PCR, and the TCRdb table lists in-frame clones only, not all of them. The sample yields around 140,000 clones, around 85% seen once. The material was peripheral blood, obtained 28 days after the second dose of the MenACWY control vaccine. The receptors shown here come from an adult who received the MenACWY meningococcal vaccine as a control.

This clone was seen many times. The gene calls are TRBV7-8 and TRBJ2-1; 11 positions match TRBD2. Germline CDR1 and CDR2: SGHVS and FQNEAQ. This CDR3 has 18 residues. The junction had 13 bases not matched to a gene; V was cut back by 1 base and J by 8 bases. The CDR3 reads CASSLEAGSGGARDEQFF. The CDR3 nucleotides read TGTGCCAGCAGCTTAGAGGCGGGTAGCGGGGGGGCCAGGGATGAGCAGTTCTTC.

This sequence joins TRBV19 and TRBJ1-1, with a tentative D call TRBD1 (6 bases). The germline CDR1 and CDR2 sequences are LNHDA and SQIVND (reference sequence). The CDR3 runs 14 residues. V lost 5 bases and J 3 bases, leaving 13 bases between the germline ends. Written as DNA, the CDR3 is TGTGCCAGTAGTCCCGGGGGGGCGTACACTGAAGCTTTCTTT. Translation: CASSPGGAYTEAFF.

This clone appeared a few times. This chain links TRBV4-1 with TRBJ1-1; D not certain. With 3 bases removed from V and 7 bases from J, the gap between germline ends came to 21 bases. The CDR3 covers 16 residues. CDR1 and CDR2 from the germline V gene are MGHRA and YSYEKL. CDR3 protein: CASSHIPRAARHEAFF. CDR3 DNA: TGCGCCAGCAGCCACATACCCCGGGCAGCCCGTCATGAAGCTTTCTTT.

The rearrangement links TRBV6-2 or TRBV6-3 to TRBJ2-7; 10 nucleotides align to TRBD2. V lost 5 bases to trimming and J lost 0 bases; unmatched junction nucleotides: 1. Looked up from germline, CDR1 is MNHEY and CDR2 is SVGEGT. This CDR3 is 14 amino acids long. Written as DNA, the CDR3 is TGTGCCAGCAGTCTAGCGGGGGCCTCCTACGAGCAGTACGTC. Translation: CASSLAGASYEQYV.

This sequence joins TRBV29-1 and TRBJ2-7; possibly TRBD1 or TRBD2 for D (5 bases each). Per germline, CDR1 SQVTM and CDR2 ANQGSEA. The V gene lost 3 bases and the J gene lost 6 bases, with 12 bases spanning the gap. This CDR3 contains 12 residues. In DNA, the CDR3 is TGCAGCGTTGAGCGGCAGGGACGCGAGCAGTACTTC. Translating it yields CSVERQGREQYF.

The rearrangement uses TRBV4-2 and TRBJ1-5, with 8 bases fitting TRBD1. Germline V CDR1 and CDR2: LGHNA, YNFKEQ. The CDR3 runs 15 residues. Trimming at V came to 1 base and at J to 2 bases, leaving 1 base not matched to a gene. The CDR3 coding sequence is TGTGCCAGCAGCCAAGCAGGGGGCGGCAATCAGCCCCAGCATTTT. Protein sequence: CASSQAGGGNQPQHF.

The chain links TRBV21-1 to TRBJ2-7; the table's D call, TRBD2, was not checked against the DNA. TRBV21-1 represents a pseudogene. The CDR3 length is 16 residues. The CDR3 loop reads CASSKGTSGFSYEQYF. In DNA form, the CDR3 reads TGTGCCAGCAGCAAAGGGACTAGCGGCTTCTCCTACGAGCAGTACTTC.

The chain links TRBV6-2 or TRBV6-3 to TRBJ1-5; D is possibly TRBD1 (5 bases). CDR3 size: 17 residues. Germline V gives CDR1 MNHEY, CDR2 SVGEGT. V lost 7 bases and J lost 0, with 19 bases in between. CDR3 amino acids: CASTPGLSTVSNQPQHF. The CDR3 DNA is TGTGCCAGCACCCCTGGCCTCTCGACAGTTAGCAATCAGCCCCAGCATTTT.

V usage is TRBV27 and J usage is TRBJ2-3, with D perhaps matching TRBD2 (6 bases). CDR1 and CDR2 (germline): MNHEY, SMNVEV (reference sequence). This CDR3 has 18 amino acids. V was cut by 0 bases and J by 5 bases, with 21 bases left in between. CDR3 amino acids: CASSLSRSGLGVRDTQYF. The CDR3 nucleotides read TGTGCCAGCAGTTTATCGAGGAGCGGGCTAGGGGTGAGAGATACGCAGTATTTT.

The chain joins TRBV20-1 to TRBJ1-2, with D possibly matching TRBD1 (5 bases). The CDR3 sequence is 11 residues long. Germline V gene data show CDR1 as DFQATT and CDR2 as SNEGSKA (reference sequence). Trimming took 6 bases from V and 4 from J, leaving 9 bases between them. The CDR3 nucleotides read TGCAGTGCCGCAGACAGCTATGGCTACACCTTC. Translation gives CSAADSYGYTF.

The gene calls are TRBV3-1 (or the pseudogene TRBV3-2) and TRBJ2-1; possible D gene TRBD1, 6 bases. There are 12 residues in the CDR3. The V and J ends lost 4 bases and 10 bases respectively, with 11 bases between them. Germline V CDR1 and CDR2: LGHDT, YNNKEL (reference sequence). The CDR3 DNA is TGTGCCAGCAGCCTAGGGGGTGGGGAGCAGTTCTTC. It codes for CASSLGGGEQFF.

This chain connects TRBV6-5 to TRBJ1-1; 8 nucleotides line up with TRBD1. The CDR3 length is 15 residues. The trim removed 4 bases at V and 5 bases at J, leaving 9 bases unmatched. Germline CDR1 is MNHEY and CDR2 is SVGAGI. CDR3 bases: TGTGCCAGCAGTTCCATTACAGGGGGTGGGACTGAAGCTTTCTTT. This gives the protein CASSSITGGGTEAFF.

This chain uses TRBV7-6 with TRBJ1-2, with D unresolved. V lost 1 base and J 4 bases, leaving 13 bases between the germline ends. This CDR3 comprises 15 residues. Germline V gives CDR1 SGHVS, CDR2 FNYEAQ. The CDR3 protein is CASSLGRGFRYGYTF. The CDR3 DNA sequence: TGTGCCAGCAGCTTAGGGCGAGGGTTTCGCTATGGCTACACCTTC.

V usage is TRBV5-1 and J usage is TRBJ2-7; TRBD1 matches 7 bases. After removal of 4 bases from V and 4 bases from J, the junction contained 5 bases not matched to a gene. This CDR3 is 13 amino acids long. Germline V gene sequence: CDR1 SGHRS, CDR2 YFSETQ. As DNA, the CDR3 is TGCGCCAGCAGCGTAGACAGGGAGTACGAGCAGTACTTC. Encoded protein: CASSVDREYEQYF.

The rearrangement uses TRBV5-5 and TRBJ2-1; D call uncertain. Germline loops: CDR1 SGHKS, CDR2 YYEKEE (reference sequence). The V gene lost 2 bases and the J gene lost 6 bases, with 0 bases spanning the gap. The CDR3 has 10 amino acids. In nucleotides, the CDR3 is TGTGCCAGCAGCTTCAATGAGCAGTTCTTC. Its translation: CASSFNEQFF.

Here the CDR3 reads CASTPGWGTEAFF. In DNA form, the CDR3 reads TGTGCCAGCACCCCTGGGTGGGGCACTGAAGCTTTCTTT. The chain is built from TRBV25-1 and TRBJ1-1; D not certain. This CDR3 has 13 amino acids. V lost 7 bases, J lost 4 bases, and 13 bases lay in between. Germline CDR1 is MGHDK and CDR2 is SYGVNS.

The chain has TRBV3-1 (or the pseudogene TRBV3-2) and TRBJ2-3; D remains unclear. CDR3 length equals 13 residues. Trimming took 1 base from V and 6 from J, leaving 8 bases between them. Germline V lookup: CDR1 LGHDT, CDR2 YNNKEL (reference sequence). The DNA for the CDR3 is TGTGCCAGCAGCCAAGCTCCCCGGGATACGCAGTATTTT. Amino acids: CASSQAPRDTQYF.

The chain employs TRBV14 and TRBJ1-2; D gene uncertain. Trimming removed 1 base at V and 11 bases at J, with 11 bases between. This CDR3 contains 12 residues. Germline-derived CDR1 and CDR2 are SGHDN and FVKESK. CDR3 in DNA: TGTGCCAGCAGCCAAGGCCCTCACCTTTACACCTTC. This sequence encodes CASSQGPHLYTF. Using reference TRBV14 and TRBJ1-2 for the parts outside the CDR3, the full variable domain is EAGVTQFPSHSVIEKGQTVTLRCDPISGHDNLYWYRRVMGKEIKFLLHFVKESKQDESGMPNNRFLAERTGGTYSTLKVQPAELEDSGVYFCASSQGPHLYTFGSGTRLTVV.